This T cell receptor beta chain originates from a study of cytomegalovirus exposure and HLA in healthy donors. Points from the study as a whole: Earlier results showed most TCR beta V segments being productive about 90% or about 30% of the time. With later analysis, a missense DCLRE1C variant became linked to TCR beta V- and J-gene trimming. Rare TCR sequences dominated, though some public TCRs recurred in many donors.

Concerning this clone itself: Its antigen is unknown.

Nominally healthy donors provided the samples, though records likely missed some immune exposures. The PCR had 60 Vbeta and 13 Jbeta primers. Generated by immunoSEQ multiplex PCR, the TCRdb table keeps only in-frame clones and is missing some. The table lists approximately 52,000 clones, about 77% of them singletons. Germline V gene data show CDR1 as GTSNPN and CDR2 as SVGIG (reference sequence). The CDR3 has 16 amino acids. The ends lost 1 base at V and 8 bases at J; junction bases unmatched: 12. The origin of this receptor is a female donor in good health and CMV-seronegative. The sample was PBMCs. The rearrangement joins TRBV30 to TRBJ1-2; 11 nucleotides match TRBD1. CDR3 sequence (DNA): TGTGCCTGGAGTGCCCCCGGGACAGGGGGTTTCGGGGGCTACACCTTC. Its translation is CAWSAPGTGGFGGYTF. The variable domain in full, completed from reference TRBV30 and TRBJ1-2, reads SQTIHQWPATLVQPVGSPLSLECTVEGTSNPNLYWYRQAAGRGLQLLFYSVGIGQISSEVPQNLSASRPQDRQFILSSKKLLLSDSGFYLCAWSAPGTGGFGGYTFGSGTRLTVV.